Below, 16 T cell receptor beta chains from the same sample are listed, as sequenced in a study of OX40 agonist ivuxolimab in advanced cancers. Generated by immunoSEQ multiplex PCR, the TCRdb table keeps only in-frame clones and is missing some. The top ten clones hold approximately 0.38% of a sample with roughly 70,000 clones, more than 75% of them seen once. The source was CD4+ or CD8+ T cells sorted from blood, collected in a trial of the OX40 agonist ivuxolimab. These receptor sequences come from an adult with an advanced solid tumor such as melanoma, head and neck, liver or kidney cancer.

This clone has only a few counts. V usage is TRBV5-1 and J usage is TRBJ2-1, with TRBD1 matching 8 bases. CDR1 is SGHRS and CDR2 is YFSETQ in the germline V gene. The CDR3 loop spans 14 amino acids. Trimming cost V 5 bases and J 9 bases; bases outside gene matches: 10. CDR3 DNA: TGCGCCAGCAGTGAAAGGACAGGGAAGGCTGAGCAGTTCTTC. Translated, it gives CASSERTGKAEQFF. The complete variable domain, with remaining parts taken from reference TRBV5-1 and TRBJ2-1, reads KAGVTQTPRYLIKTRGQQVTLSCSPISGHRSVSWYQQTPGQGLQFLFEYFSETQRNKGNFPGRFSGRQFSNSRSEMNVSTLELGDSALYLCASSERTGKAEQFFGPGTRLTVL.

V is TRBV7-8 and J is TRBJ2-3, with D uncertain. CDR3 size: 11 residues. Deletions cut 5 bases from V and 5 bases from J, with 5 bases between. Germline CDR1 reads SGHVS; CDR2 reads FQNEAQ. CDR3 loop: CASSNRDTQYF. CDR3 nucleotide sequence: TGTGCCAGCAGCAACAGAGATACGCAGTATTTT. Together with reference TRBV7-8 and TRBJ2-3, the CDR3 gives the full variable domain: GAGVSQSPRYKVAKRGQDVALRCDPISGHVSLFWYQQALGQGPEFLTYFQNEAQLDKSGLPSDRFFAERPEGSVSTLKIQRTQQEDSAVYLCASSNRDTQYFGPGTRLTVL.

The genes are TRBV2 and TRBJ1-1; no firm D call. Germline CDR1 and CDR2: SNHLY and FYNNEI. The CDR3 has 17 residues. V lost 5 bases to trimming and J lost 1 base, with 20 bases between them. This CDR3 is CASSSGRRAGRNTEAFF. CDR3 nucleotides: TGTGCCAGCAGTAGCGGGCGTAGGGCCGGGAGGAACACTGAAGCTTTCTTT.

The chain employs TRBV19 and TRBJ2-3; D may be TRBD2 (6 bases). Germline V gene lookup returns CDR1 LNHDA and CDR2 SQIVND (reference sequence). The CDR3 sequence is 15 residues long. V was shortened by 3 bases and J by 2 bases, with 12 bases between the two germline ends. CDR3 in DNA: TGTGCCAGTAGTATCCGAGCGGGCGCCACAGATACGCAGTATTTT. The encoded protein is CASSIRAGATDTQYF.

The genes are TRBV7-2 and TRBJ1-1; D is possibly TRBD1 (6 bases). This CDR3 region has 13 residues. CDR1 is SGHTA and CDR2 is FQGNSA in the germline V gene. Trimming shortened V by 5 bases and J by 5 bases, and 12 bases separated the two germline ends. CDR3 loop: CASSRGGLTEAFF. Written as DNA, the CDR3 is TGTGCCAGCAGCAGAGGGGGTTTGACTGAAGCTTTCTTT.

This rearrangement joins TRBV7-9 to TRBJ1-5; 7 nucleotides agree with TRBD1. Germline V gene lookup returns CDR1 SEHNR and CDR2 FQNEAQ (reference sequence). The CDR3 covers 14 residues. V gave up 5 bases and J gave up 6 bases; unmatched junction bases: 7. CDR3 in amino acids: CASSADRDGQPQHF. CDR3 sequence (DNA): TGTGCCAGCAGCGCAGACAGGGACGGTCAGCCCCAGCATTTT.

This clone was recorded only once. The rearrangement uses TRBV4-3 and TRBJ1-4; D might be TRBD1 (5 bases). Trimming shortened V by 2 bases and J by 2 bases, and 21 bases separated the two germline ends. Germline V lookup: CDR1 LGHNA, CDR2 YSLEER. The length of the CDR3 is 19 residues. CDR3 coding DNA: TGCGCCAGCAGCCAAAGGAGTATAGGGGAAGGGTCCACTAATGAAAAACTGTTTTTT. As protein: CASSQRSIGEGSTNEKLFF.

V and J are TRBV19 and TRBJ2-3; D gene ambiguous. The CDR3 has 11 residues. The germline V and J ends were trimmed by 2 bases and 3 bases, with 0 bases remaining between them. Germline CDR1 LNHDA, CDR2 SQIVND (reference sequence). The CDR3 nucleotides are TGTGCCAGTAGTATAACAGATACGCAGTATTTT. Translated: CASSITDTQYF.

This clone was found once. The sample contains more than one DNA sequence encoding this CDR3. This chain uses TRBV19 with TRBJ1-1; D call uncertain. Germline V lookup: CDR1 LNHDA, CDR2 SQIVND (reference sequence). CDR3 length equals 11 residues. V dropped 6 bases and J dropped 2 bases, with 4 bases sitting between them. The CDR3 nucleotides are TGTGCCAGTAGGGGAAACACTGAAGCTTTCTTT. Its translation: CASRGNTEAFF.

The rearrangement links TRBV28 to TRBJ2-7; 9 nucleotides agree with TRBD1. This CDR3 has 14 residues. Trimming cost V 7 bases and J 2 bases; bases outside gene matches: 6. CDR1 is MDHEN, CDR2 SYDVKM, per germline. The CDR3 sequence is CASTPWTGAYEQYV. CDR3 DNA sequence: TGTGCCAGCACCCCTTGGACAGGGGCCTACGAGCAGTACGTC.

The chain uses TRBV7-2 and TRBJ2-5; 12 bases line up with TRBD1. The CDR3 runs to 15 residues. Germline V gene data show CDR1 as SGHTA and CDR2 as FQGNSA. The ends lost 10 bases at V and 5 bases at J; junction bases unmatched: 11. CDR3 sequence: CATGTGGLDAETQYF. CDR3 in DNA: TGTGCCACCGGGACAGGGGGCTTGGATGCGGAGACCCAGTACTTC.

The V and J genes are TRBV5-1 and TRBJ2-3, with TRBD2 matching 10 bases. The CDR3 has 14 amino acids. CDR1 is SGHRS and CDR2 is YFSETQ in the germline V gene. V lost 2 bases and J lost 5; bases outside the gene matches: 2. DNA for the CDR3: TGCGCCAGCAGCTTTAGCGGGGGGCAAGATACGCAGTATTTT. It encodes CASSFSGGQDTQYF.

The V gene is TRBV5-1, the J gene TRBJ2-7; 8 nucleotides match TRBD2. The ends lost 4 bases at V and 7 bases at J; junction bases unmatched: 16. The CDR3 runs to 16 residues. CDR1 is SGHRS and CDR2 is YFSETQ in the germline V gene. CDR3 amino acids: CASSRGLASGPREQYF. CDR3 nucleotides: TGCGCCAGCAGCCGGGGTTTGGCTAGCGGGCCGAGAGAGCAGTACTTC.

The chain recombines TRBV5-1 with TRBJ1-2; weak D call: TRBD1 (6 bases). This CDR3 has 15 residues. Trimming stripped 0 bases from V and 6 bases from J, with 15 bases between. Germline CDR1 and CDR2: SGHRS and YFSETQ. In DNA, the CDR3 is TGCGCCAGCAGCTTGGTAGGGGGGCGCTTGGATGGCTACACCTTC. Protein: CASSLVGGRLDGYTF.

This chain joins TRBV5-1 and TRBJ2-5, with 9 bases matching TRBD1. J lost 2 bases, V lost 3 bases, and 5 bases had no gene match. Germline V gene lookup returns CDR1 SGHRS and CDR2 YFSETQ. The length of the CDR3 is 15 residues. The CDR3 region is CASSSPGQGQETQYF. CDR3 nucleotide sequence: TGCGCCAGCAGCTCCCCGGGACAGGGACAAGAGACCCAGTACTTC.

The chain uses TRBV2 and TRBJ2-7; the D is unclear. The V end lost 5 bases, the J end lost 6 bases, and 17 bases lay between the germline ends. The germline V gene has CDR1 SNHLY and CDR2 FYNNEI. This CDR3 is built from 14 residues. The CDR3 DNA reads as TGTGCCAGCAGTTCCCTGGCCAGGAATGCCGAGCAGTACGTC. Residues: CASSSLARNAEQYV.